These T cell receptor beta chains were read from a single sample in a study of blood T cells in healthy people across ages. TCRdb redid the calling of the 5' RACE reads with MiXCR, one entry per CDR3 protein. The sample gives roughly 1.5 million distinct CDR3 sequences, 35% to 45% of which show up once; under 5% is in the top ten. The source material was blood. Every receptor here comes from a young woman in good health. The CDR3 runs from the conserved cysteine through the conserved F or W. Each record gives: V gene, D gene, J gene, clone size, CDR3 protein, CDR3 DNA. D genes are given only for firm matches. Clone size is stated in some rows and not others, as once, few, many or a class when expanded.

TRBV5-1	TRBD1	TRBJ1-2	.	CASSLIPGQGSGYGYTF	TGCGCCAGCAGCTTGATACCGGGACAGGGTTCGGGCTATGGCTACACCTTC
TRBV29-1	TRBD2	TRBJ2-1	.	CSARGLAEEEFF	TGCAGCGCTCGGGGACTAGCGGAGGAGGAGTTCTTC
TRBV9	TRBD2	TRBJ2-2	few	CASSALRTSGNTGELFF	TGTGCCAGCAGCGCCCTGCGGACTAGCGGTAACACCGGGGAGCTGTTTTTT
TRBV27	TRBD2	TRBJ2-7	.	CASSLPGLAREQYF	TGTGCCAGCAGTTTACCGGGACTAGCGAGGGAGCAGTACTTC
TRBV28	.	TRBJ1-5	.	CASSLRHGNQPQHF	TGTGCCAGCAGTCTGAGACACGGCAATCAGCCCCAGCATTTT
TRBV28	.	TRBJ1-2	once	CASSSPPPNSYTF	TGTGCCAGCAGTTCCCCACCACCCAACAGCTACACCTTC
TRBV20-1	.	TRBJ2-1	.	CSALPGGLYNEQFF	TGCAGTGCTCTTCCTGGAGGGCTTTACAATGAGCAGTTCTTC
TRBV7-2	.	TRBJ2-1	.	CASSSQRGDYNEQFF	TGTGCCAGCAGCTCCCAAAGGGGGGACTACAATGAGCAGTTCTTC
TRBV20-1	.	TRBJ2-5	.	CSASGDQALQETQYF	TGCAGTGCTAGCGGGGACCAGGCGCTACAAGAGACCCAGTACTTC
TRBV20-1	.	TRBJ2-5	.	CSAQPRLRTQYF	TGCAGTGCGCAACCCCGTTTGAGGACCCAGTACTTC
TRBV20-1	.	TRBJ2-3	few	CSACQDSTDTQYF	TGCAGTGCCTGCCAGGACTCCACAGATACGCAGTATTTT
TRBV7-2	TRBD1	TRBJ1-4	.	CASSLAIGTGEGKLFF	TGTGCCAGCAGCTTAGCGATAGGGACAGGGGAGGGAAAACTGTTTTTT
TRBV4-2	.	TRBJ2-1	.	CASSQDGAVEQFF	TGTGCCAGCAGCCAAGATGGCGCCGTTGAGCAGTTCTTC
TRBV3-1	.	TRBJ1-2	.	CASSQQQGTNYGYTF	TGTGCCAGCAGCCAACAACAGGGAACTAACTATGGCTACACCTTC
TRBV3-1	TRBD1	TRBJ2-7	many	CASSPGQNYEQYF	TGTGCCAGCAGCCCGGGACAGAACTACGAGCAGTACTTC
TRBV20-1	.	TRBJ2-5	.	CSLLDQETQYF	TGCAGCTTGCTCGATCAAGAGACCCAGTACTTC
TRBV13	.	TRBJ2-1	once	CASSIEAGPYNEQFF	TGTGCCAGCAGCATAGAAGCGGGCCCCTACAATGAGCAGTTCTTC
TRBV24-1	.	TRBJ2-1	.	CATSDPEGEKQFF	TGTGCCACCAGTGACCCTGAGGGAGAAAAGCAGTTCTTC